This T cell receptor (beta chain) was obtained from a study of blood T cell repertoires in COVID-19. On the study more broadly: Sample material is recorded as cDNA or gDNA derived from T cells, B-cell-depleted T cells, or PBMCs.

Authors' data handling: Using reference gene primer amplification, nucleated cell counts were estimated. Some clones are missing from TCRdb's copy, which holds only in-frame ones; the method was immunoSEQ multiplex PCR. That table gives V, J and clone size, and the DNA gave D and trimming. The sample records 200,000 to 250,000 clones, over 80% being singletons. Researchers sorted participants into cohorts using their self-reported clinical history. Material for sequencing was PBMCs or T cells enriched from blood (not recorded which). The sequence was obtained from a woman aged 40 to 50 who had recovered from COVID-19.

CDR3 sequence reads: CASSPPLSGYTF. Here the CDR3 DNA reads TGTGCCAGCTCACCACCTCTCTCCGGCTACACCTTC. V and J are TRBV18 and TRBJ1-2; D unresolved. This CDR3 has 12 residues. CDR1 and CDR2 (germline): KGHSH, LQKENI. With 0 bases removed from V and 8 bases from J, the gap between germline ends came to 7 bases.